Each of the 27 T cell receptor beta chains below was sequenced from the same sample in a study of regulatory T cells in long-lasting Graves disease (dated by TCRdb to the early 2020s). This sample's time point label indicates: persistent/refractory GD, antithyroid drugs over 5 years with positive TRAb. RNA was extracted from PBMCs in TRIzol for both TCR sequencing and RNA sequencing. The library was generated by multiplex PCR. Data came from an Illumina HiSeq 4000. iRepertoire HTBI primers and Arm-PCR amplification of CDR3 regions were used to construct TCR beta libraries. TCRdb reprocessed the public reads (quality trimming at Q25 with fastp, clone calling with MiXCR) and kept in-frame beta chains. Every entry covers one CDR3 protein and lists the most common genes and DNA from its rows. This sample holds some 470,000 distinct CDR3 sequences; 20% to 25% were observed only once. The ten largest account for 7% to 9% of the sample.

The sequenced sample was peripheral blood mononuclear cells (PBMCs), obtained when the disease was refractory, from a patient treated with antithyroid drugs. These receptors all come from a female donor with Graves disease.

This clonotype was observed a few times. This rearrangement joins TRBV19 to TRBJ1-1; D uncertain. V shed 3 bases and J shed 5 bases, with 10 bases lying between them. Germline CDR1 LNHDA, CDR2 SQIVND (reference sequence). This CDR3 spans 13 amino acids. The CDR3 region has the DNA TGTGCCAGTAGTATTTCGTCCCGGACTGAAGCTTTCTTT. It translates to CASSISSRTEAFF.

This clonotype was detected a few times. The chain joins TRBV9 to TRBJ2-2; the match to TRBD2 covers 11 bases. Germline CDR1 is SGDLS and CDR2 is YYNGEE. This CDR3 is 15 amino acids long. V gave up 0 bases and J gave up 5 bases; unmatched junction bases: 0. The CDR3 nucleotides read TGTGCCAGCAGCGTAGGACTAGCGGGAACCGGGGAGCTGTTTTTT. This gives the protein CASSVGLAGTGELFF.

The chain has TRBV5-1 and TRBJ2-1, with 10 bases identical to TRBD2. CDR1 is SGHRS and CDR2 is YFSETQ in the germline V gene. J lost 0 bases, V lost 4 bases, and 4 bases had no gene match. The CDR3 sequence is 16 residues long. CDR3: CASSGPSGSSYNEQFF. As DNA, the CDR3 is TGCGCCAGCAGCGGGCCTAGCGGGAGCTCCTACAATGAGCAGTTCTTC.

In its sample, this clonotype was seen many times. J is TRBJ2-5 and V is TRBV3-1, with 11 bases aligning to TRBD1. The V gene's germline CDR1 is LGHDT and CDR2 YNNKEL (reference sequence). This CDR3 region has 16 residues. Trimming cost V 0 bases and J 0 bases; bases outside gene matches: 0. CDR3 in amino acids: CASSQEGQGDQETQYF. CDR3 bases: TGTGCCAGCAGCCAAGAGGGACAGGGGGACCAAGAGACCCAGTACTTC.

The chain employs TRBV29-1 and TRBJ1-1; D remains unclear. Trimming cost V 2 bases and J 4 bases, with 8 bases left between them. CDR1 SQVTM and CDR2 ANQGSEA come from the germline V gene. CDR3 length: 12 amino acids. DNA for the CDR3: TGCAGCGTTGAATCTGCGGCCACTGAAGCTTTCTTT. This sequence encodes CSVESAATEAFF.

The chain couples TRBV5-4 to TRBJ1-2; tentative D call: TRBD1 (6 bases). Germline V gives CDR1 SGHNT, CDR2 YYREEE (reference sequence). The CDR3 extends over 16 amino acids. The V gene lost 0 bases and the J gene lost 3 bases, with 15 bases spanning the gap. CDR3 coding DNA: TGTGCCAGCAGCTTGGACAGGGTTGGATTAGACTATGGCTACACCTTC. Translation gives CASSLDRVGLDYGYTF.

This clonotype was found a few times. V gene TRBV6-1 combines with J gene TRBJ1-2; no clear D gene. V was clipped by 4 bases and J by 1 base, with 10 bases between them. The CDR3 totals 14 residues. Germline CDR1 and CDR2: MNHNS and SASEGT. CDR3 loop: CASSGPDDNYGYTF. CDR3 nucleotides: TGTGCCAGCAGTGGTCCAGACGATAACTATGGCTACACCTTC.

Note on this clonotype: Since no conserved phenylalanine or tryptophan closes the CDR3, a read error is the likely cause. The rearrangement joins TRBV7-9 to TRBJ2-1, with D perhaps matching TRBD1 (6 bases). The CDR3 loop spans 12 amino acids. Germline loops: CDR1 SEHNR, CDR2 FQNEAQ (reference sequence). V lost 3 bases and J 6 bases, leaving 6 bases between the germline ends. The CDR3 nucleotides are TGTGCCAGCAGCTTGGGGGCCAATGAGCAGTTCTCC. This translates into CASSLGANEQFS.

This clonotype was counted ten times or more. This sequence joins TRBV12-3 or TRBV12-4 and TRBJ1-1, with D perhaps matching TRBD1 (6 bases). Trimming removed 5 bases from V and 10 bases from J, with 17 bases in between. This CDR3 has 13 amino acids. The CDR3 spells CASSPPGRDTAFF. The CDR3 DNA reads TGTGCCAGCAGTCCTCCCGGCCGGGACACAGCTTTCTTT.

This clonotype has a handful of counts. As DNA, the CDR3 is TGTGCCAGCATCCAAGGGGGGAACACTGAAGCTTTCTTT. Translation gives CASIQGGNTEAFF. The chain has TRBV6-1 and TRBJ1-1, with a tentative D call TRBD1 (6 bases). The CDR3 totals 13 residues. V was trimmed by 7 bases and J by 1 base, leaving 10 bases between them. CDR1 MNHNS and CDR2 SASEGT come from the germline V gene.

In its sample, this clonotype was seen a few times. This chain links TRBV6-1 with TRBJ2-2; a weak D match, TRBD1 (6 bases). Between the trimmed V and J ends, which lost 6 bases and 1 base, there was a span of 9 bases. Germline V gene lookup returns CDR1 MNHNS and CDR2 SASEGT. The CDR3 loop spans 14 amino acids. The CDR3 DNA reads as TGTGCCAGCAGGATACAGGGGAACACCGGGGAGCTGTTTTTT. Protein sequence: CASRIQGNTGELFF.

This clonotype was counted ten times or more. V and J are TRBV5-8 and TRBJ2-7, with 7 bases matching TRBD1. J lost 5 bases, V lost 2 bases, and 10 bases had no gene match. The germline gives CDR1 SGHTS, CDR2 YDEGEE. This CDR3 spans 15 amino acids. The CDR3 loop is CASSLGVTGANEQYF. As DNA, the CDR3 is TGTGCCAGCAGCTTAGGTGTAACAGGGGCCAACGAGCAGTACTTC. The full variable domain, in which reference TRBV5-8 and TRBJ2-7 provide the parts outside the CDR3, is EAGVTQSPTHLIKTRGQQATLRCSPISGHTSVYWYQQALGLGLQFLLWYDEGEERNRGNFPPRFSGRQFPNYSSELNVNALELEDSALYLCASSLGVTGANEQYFGPGTRLTVT.

On this clonotype: A read error may be the cause here, since a much bigger clone is one base away. The chain has TRBV6-1 and TRBJ1-4; a weak D match, TRBD1 (6 bases). CDR1 and CDR2 (germline): MNHNS, SASEGT. The CDR3 totals 13 residues. V dropped 5 bases and J dropped 5 bases, with 9 bases sitting between them. The CDR3 DNA reads as TGTGCCAGCAGTCGACAGGAAAATGAAAAACTGTTTTTT. Translated: CASSRQENEKLFF.

V and J are TRBV7-2 and TRBJ1-5; maybe TRBD1 (6 bases). CDR1 and CDR2 (germline): SGHTA, FQGNSA. V dropped 4 bases and J dropped 1 base, with 11 bases sitting between them. The CDR3 contains 15 residues. CDR3 nucleotides: TGTGCCAGCAGCTCAGGGGTAGGAAGCAATCAGCCCCAGCATTTT. Protein product: CASSSGVGSNQPQHF.

This chain links TRBV28 with TRBJ2-5; TRBD2 matches at 7 bases. Trimming cost V 3 bases and J 9 bases; bases outside gene matches: 4. Germline values: CDR1 MDHEN, CDR2 SYDVKM. The CDR3 consists of 12 residues. The CDR3 here is CASSFQREAQYF. In nucleotides, the CDR3 is TGTGCCAGCAGTTTTCAACGGGAGGCCCAGTACTTC.

This clonotype has a count of ten or more. The V call is TRBV29-1, the J call TRBJ1-4; D is unresolved. Trimming left V 5 bases short and J 8 bases short, with 15 bases between. Per the germline V gene, CDR1 is SQVTM and CDR2 is ANQGSEA. There are 13 residues in the CDR3. CDR3 in DNA: TGCAGCGTTTCCGGGGTCGGACGAGAAAAACTGTTTTTT. This translates into CSVSGVGREKLFF.

Ten or more counts support this clonotype. The V and J genes are TRBV20-1 and TRBJ2-5, with D perhaps TRBD1 (5 bases). Trimming removed 0 bases at V and 5 bases at J, with 7 bases between. The CDR3 loop spans 12 amino acids. Germline CDR1 and CDR2: DFQATT and SNEGSKA (reference sequence). The CDR3 DNA reads as TGCAGTGCTAGAGACAGGGTGGAGACCCAGTACTTC. Translating it yields CSARDRVETQYF.

This clonotype has ten or more counts. Compared with germline, one end of the junction differs, possibly owing to a read error. V and J are TRBV11-2 and TRBJ1-4; D gene unclear. The CDR3 covers 14 residues. The germline V gene has CDR1 SGHAT and CDR2 FQNNGV. The DNA of the CDR3 is TGTGCCAGCAGCTTAGCCCAGACCCCCGGGAATGTGATTTTT. Protein sequence: CASSLAQTPGNVIF.

This clonotype came up many times. The chain joins TRBV28 to TRBJ2-7, with D unresolved. Germline V gene data show CDR1 as MDHEN and CDR2 as SYDVKM. The CDR3 contains 12 residues. The germline V and J ends were trimmed by 6 bases and 9 bases, with 15 bases remaining between them. The DNA for the CDR3 is TGTGCCAGCAGCCTAATATGGAGAGTGCAGTACTTC. Translation: CASSLIWRVQYF.

This clonotype occurred many times. As DNA, the CDR3 is TGTGCCAGCAGTCTCGACGGTACCGATCAGCCCCAGCATTTT. Protein: CASSLDGTDQPQHF. V is TRBV12-3 or TRBV12-4 and J is TRBJ1-5; D gene ambiguous. This CDR3 region has 14 residues. Trimming pared 5 bases from V and 5 bases from J, leaving 13 bases between.

This chain connects TRBV6-1 to TRBJ2-7; possible D gene TRBD2, 6 bases. This CDR3 has 14 residues. The ends were cut back, 7 bases at V and 2 bases at J, with 15 bases in the middle. Germline V gene lookup returns CDR1 MNHNS and CDR2 SASEGT. The CDR3 reads CASTPRTTAYEQYF. The DNA for the CDR3 is TGTGCCAGCACCCCTCGGACTACCGCCTACGAGCAGTACTTC.

V gene TRBV4-1 combines with J gene TRBJ2-7, with 8 bases matching TRBD1. The CDR3 covers 16 residues. With V trimmed by 4 bases and J by 2 bases, 10 bases remained unmatched. Germline CDR1 reads MGHRA; CDR2 reads YSYEKL. CDR3: CASSRSNRGMPYEQYF. CDR3 coding DNA: TGCGCCAGCAGCCGCAGCAACAGGGGGATGCCCTACGAGCAGTACTTC.

This rearrangement joins TRBV11-1 to TRBJ2-2; D is possibly TRBD1 (5 bases). Germline CDR1 and CDR2: SGHAT and FQDESV (reference sequence). Trimming stripped 2 bases from V and 7 bases from J, with 11 bases between. The length of the CDR3 is 14 residues. CDR3 nucleotide sequence: TGTGCCAGCAGCTTACCCGACGACAGCGGGGAGCTGTTTTTT. Its protein product is CASSLPDDSGELFF.

Of note for this clonotype: The junction differs from germline at one of its ends, possibly a read error. This chain connects TRBV6-2 or TRBV6-3 to TRBJ1-2; 10 bases are shared with TRBD1. Germline CDR1 is MNHEY and CDR2 is SVGEGT. The CDR3 extends over 12 amino acids. The CDR3 nucleotides read TGTGCCAGCAGTTACCGGGACAGGGGCCTCGGCTTC. Translation gives CASSYRDRGLGF.

This clonotype was seen repeatedly, ten times or more. The rearrangement links TRBV20-1 to TRBJ2-5, with D perhaps matching TRBD2 (5 bases). V was shortened by 4 bases and J by 2 bases, with 20 bases between the two germline ends. The CDR3 is 16 amino acids. Germline V CDR1 and CDR2: DFQATT, SNEGSKA (reference sequence). CDR3 amino acids: CSAISPRGGTQETQYF. CDR3 coding DNA: TGCAGTGCTATCTCCCCTCGGGGTGGTACACAAGAGACCCAGTACTTC.

This clonotype was observed a handful of times. This chain links TRBV7-3 with TRBJ1-1; D uncertain. The germline gives CDR1 SGHTA, CDR2 FQGTGA. The ends were cut back, 0 bases at V and 0 bases at J, with 11 bases in the middle. CDR3 length equals 16 residues. CDR3 DNA: TGTGCCAGCAGCTTAACGCCAAGTGTAGTGAACACTGAAGCTTTCTTT. It specifies CASSLTPSVVNTEAFF.

This clonotype was seen a few times. The rearrangement joins TRBV6-2 or TRBV6-3 to TRBJ1-3; unclear D gene. V dropped 5 bases and J dropped 6 bases, with 14 bases sitting between them. Germline V gives CDR1 MNHEY, CDR2 SVGEGT. The CDR3 consists of 14 residues. The CDR3 loop reads CASSETGGINTIYF. The CDR3 DNA sequence: TGTGCCAGCAGTGAAACCGGAGGAATAAACACCATATATTTT.